This T cell receptor (beta chain) came from a study of shared T cell receptors in the human thymus. This CDR3 is built from 14 residues. The V end was cut by 6 bases, the J end by 5 bases, with 16 bases between. Sequencing used immunoSEQ multiplex PCR; TCRdb keeps in-frame clones, though not all of them. The table includes hundreds of thousands of clones, approximately 78% detected once. The same data also contributed to another study, on human thymus T cells. That work states: Resected material from corrective heart surgery provided the thymus tissue analysed.

The TCR originated in a boy in the first two years of life with a congenital heart defect. The sequenced sample was thymocytes. The V gene is TRBV23-1, the J gene TRBJ2-5, with D possibly matching TRBD1 (6 bases). TRBV23-1 is an open reading frame, and its role is uncertain. The CDR3 protein is CASRPRQGSETQYF. Written as DNA, the CDR3 is TGCGCCAGCAGACCTAGGCAGGGGTCGGAGACCCAGTACTTC.